Listed below are T cell receptor beta chains from one sample, sequenced in a study of cytomegalovirus exposure and HLA in healthy donors. This table comes from immunoSEQ multiplex PCR, and its TCRdb copy is limited to in-frame clones, with some not included. The sample has a few hundred thousand clones, 70% to 80% seen once. The material sequenced was PBMCs. The receptors derive from a woman aged 25-40 years in good health and CMV-seronegative. Both conserved end residues are trimmed from each CDR3. Part of the rows lack a size; the others show once, few, many or a class for expanded clones.

j_call clone_size v_call cdr3_aa
TRBJ2-1 . TRBV5-1 ASSPGDRGINEQF
TRBJ1-6 . TRBV5-1 ASSGGSSYNSPLH
TRBJ2-3 . TRBV15 ATQPQRTGGADTQY
TRBJ2-5 few TRBV9 ASSPRGESGRRSETQY
TRBJ2-7 . TRBV6-1 ASRVASGEFYEQY
TRBJ2-2 . TRBV7-8 ASSLVILLGGTGELF
TRBJ2-3 few TRBV5-1 ASSPRSTGTDTQY
TRBJ1-1 . TRBV9 ASSVSVNTEAF
TRBJ1-2 . TRBV19 ASSPRHHGYT
TRBJ2-5 . TRBV2 ASSDRDRLQETQY